A single sample gave rise to the 9 T cell receptor beta chains below, sequenced in a study of T cell responses to AZD1222 COVID-19 vaccine. Here immunoSEQ multiplex PCR was the method, and the copy in TCRdb shows in-frame clones only, minus some. The top ten clones hold less than 20% of a sample with some 97,000 clones, 87% of them seen once. The sample consisted of peripheral blood, taken on day 0 of AZD1222 vaccination. The source is an adult in good health.

The chain has TRBV27 and TRBJ1-6, with 11 bases identical to TRBD1. The CDR3 runs 14 residues. Germline assignment: CDR1 MNHEY and CDR2 SMNVEV (reference sequence). Trimming took 6 bases from V and 6 from J; bases not matched to a gene: 1. In nucleotides, the CDR3 is TGTGCCAGCAGAGGACAGGGGGCTAATTCACCCCTCCACTTT. Translating it yields CASRGQGANSPLHF.

This rearrangement joins TRBV6-5 to TRBJ1-6; D ambiguous. Trimming stripped 1 base from V and 8 bases from J, with 6 bases between. Germline V lookup: CDR1 MNHEY, CDR2 SVGAGI. The CDR3 spans 13 residues. The CDR3 here is CASSYLRDSPLHF. Written as DNA, the CDR3 is TGTGCCAGCAGTTACTTAAGGGATTCACCCCTCCACTTT.

The gene calls are TRBV30 and TRBJ1-1; D gene ambiguous. CDR1 is GTSNPN and CDR2 is SVGIG in the germline V gene (reference sequence). Between the trimmed V and J ends, which lost 2 bases and 0 bases, there was a span of 7 bases. The CDR3 consists of 13 residues. The CDR3, as DNA: TGTGCCTGGAGTTCGGGGTTGAACACTGAAGCTTTCTTT. Its protein is CAWSSGLNTEAFF.

The rearrangement uses TRBV20-1 and TRBJ2-5; no firm D call. Germline loops: CDR1 DFQATT, CDR2 SNEGSKA (reference sequence). This CDR3 contains 10 residues. Trimming took off 6 bases at V and 4 bases at J, with 6 bases between the two ends. CDR3 DNA: TGCAGTGCAACCAGAGAGACCCAGTACTTC. It specifies CSATRETQYF.

This chain joins TRBV12-3 or TRBV12-4 and TRBJ2-1; no reliable D call. The CDR3 consists of 13 residues. V was shortened by 3 bases and J by 2 bases, with 5 bases between the two germline ends. In DNA form, the CDR3 reads TGTGCCAGCAGTTTGTCCGCCTACAATGAGCAGTTCTTC. Its protein product is CASSLSAYNEQFF.

This chain connects TRBV29-1 to TRBJ1-3, with D unclear. This CDR3 is 16 amino acids long. V was clipped by 4 bases and J by 1 base, with 17 bases between them. Germline V gene data show CDR1 as SQVTM and CDR2 as ANQGSEA. CDR3 residues: CSVVHTASSSGNTIYF. The CDR3 region has the DNA TGCAGCGTTGTCCATACAGCATCCTCTTCTGGAAACACCATATATTTT.

The chain combines TRBV27 with TRBJ2-7; D is perhaps TRBD1 (6 bases). Germline V CDR1 and CDR2: MNHEY, SMNVEV (reference sequence). V was trimmed by 2 bases and J by 3 bases, leaving 14 bases between them. The CDR3 extends over 15 amino acids. The CDR3 region has the DNA TGTGCCAGCAGTTTACCCGCAGGGGTAAGCTACGAGCAGTACTTC. Encoded protein: CASSLPAGVSYEQYF.

The rearrangement uses TRBV7-8 and TRBJ2-5; TRBD2 is a possible D gene (5 bases). CDR1 is SGHVS, CDR2 FQNEAQ, per germline. The CDR3 loop spans 16 amino acids. Trimming took 5 bases from V and 6 from J, leaving 22 bases between them. As DNA, the CDR3 is TGTGCCAGCAGCCCAATGGAAGGGAGTGGATTGAAGACCCAGTACTTC. This sequence encodes CASSPMEGSGLKTQYF.

This chain connects TRBV7-9 to TRBJ1-4; TRBD1 is a possible D gene (6 bases). There are 12 residues in the CDR3. V lost 5 bases and J lost 8, with 9 bases in between. Germline-derived CDR1 and CDR2 are SEHNR and FQNEAQ (reference sequence). The DNA of the CDR3 is TGTGCCAGCAGCCCGAGGGGGGAAAAACTGTTTTTT. Its protein is CASSPRGEKLFF.